The 25 T cell receptor beta chains given below trace back to one sample, sequenced in a study of CD8 T cells in ankylosing spondylitis. TCRdb re-derived calls from the 5' RACE reads in MiXCR, one entry per CDR3 protein. The table shows about 120,000 distinct CDR3 sequences, with 12% to 15% occurring only once. Sequenced material: blood, either unsorted or a sorted T cell fraction (not recorded which). The source of these receptors is a female donor with ankylosing spondylitis or in good health (not recorded which).

In regard to this clonotype: This could be a read error, since a much larger clone is one nucleotide away. This sequence joins TRBV3-1 and TRBJ2-3; TRBD2 matches 7 bases. The CDR3 totals 16 residues. Unmatched junction bases numbered 12, after V lost 5 bases and J lost 4 bases. Germline V lookup: CDR1 LGHDT, CDR2 YNNKEL (reference sequence). CDR3 residues: CASSAGLTGDPDTQYF. Here the CDR3 DNA reads TGTGCCAGCAGCGCGGGACTAACGGGAGACCCAGATACGCAGTATTTT.

This clonotype was recorded at least ten times. The chain couples TRBV12-3 or TRBV12-4 to TRBJ1-1; D may be TRBD1 (6 bases). This CDR3 has 13 residues. V lost 6 bases to trimming and J lost 8 bases, with 16 bases between them. In DNA, the CDR3 is TGTGCCAGCAGCCAAACAGGGCCCGCAGAAGCTTTCTTT. This sequence encodes CASSQTGPAEAFF.

The rearrangement joins TRBV30 to TRBJ2-7; maybe TRBD1 (5 bases). The V end lost 5 bases, the J end lost 0 bases, and 14 bases lay between the germline ends. CDR1 and CDR2 (germline): GTSNPN, SVGIG (reference sequence). The length of the CDR3 is 14 residues. CDR3 sequence reads: CAWGRAASSYEQYF. CDR3 in DNA: TGTGCCTGGGGCAGGGCTGCCTCCTCCTACGAGCAGTACTTC.

This clonotype was seen many times. This chain joins TRBV9 and TRBJ2-5; maybe TRBD1 (6 bases). Germline V gives CDR1 SGDLS, CDR2 YYNGEE. This CDR3 is built from 14 residues. Trimming cost V 0 bases and J 2 bases, with 8 bases left between them. The CDR3 is CASSVGQEQETQYF. CDR3 bases: TGTGCCAGCAGCGTAGGACAGGAACAAGAGACCCAGTACTTC.

This clonotype occurred many times. The V gene is TRBV10-3, the J gene TRBJ2-2, with TRBD1 matching 8 bases. The CDR3 has 13 residues. V lost 6 bases, J lost 5 bases, and 2 bases stayed unmatched. Germline loops: CDR1 ENHRY, CDR2 SYGVKD. The CDR3 region is CAIRGQGTGELFF. The CDR3 DNA reads as TGTGCCATCAGAGGACAGGGAACCGGGGAGCTGTTTTTT.

This clonotype occurred a few times. This chain links TRBV25-1 with TRBJ2-7; D remains unclear. Per germline, CDR1 MGHDK and CDR2 SYGVNS. Deletions cut 5 bases from V and 3 bases from J, with 11 bases between. CDR3 length equals 13 residues. CDR3 sequence (DNA): TGTGCCAGCAGTAGACTCACTAACTACGAGCAGTACTTC. This sequence encodes CASSRLTNYEQYF.

The V call is TRBV5-1, the J call TRBJ2-1; D possibly corresponds to TRBD2 (6 bases). The V and J ends lost 3 bases and 10 bases respectively, with 20 bases between them. Germline V gene sequence: CDR1 SGHRS, CDR2 YFSETQ. The CDR3 is made up of 15 amino acids. This CDR3 is CASSWGDFRFGEQFF. As DNA, the CDR3 is TGCGCCAGCAGCTGGGGGGACTTTAGATTCGGGGAGCAGTTCTTC.

This clonotype was detected only a few times. The chain couples TRBV20-1 to TRBJ2-7, with 7 bases fitting TRBD1. CDR3 length: 14 amino acids. The V gene's germline CDR1 is DFQATT and CDR2 SNEGSKA (reference sequence). V lost 4 bases and J lost 0; bases outside the gene matches: 6. The CDR3 protein is CSATDRQSSYEQYF. The CDR3 bases are TGCAGTGCTACGGACAGGCAAAGCTCCTACGAGCAGTACTTC.

This clonotype was recorded a few times. The chain recombines TRBV27 with TRBJ2-1, with a possible D match to TRBD2 (5 bases). Trimming removed 4 bases at V and 7 bases at J, with 14 bases between. The CDR3 runs to 14 residues. Germline CDR1 MNHEY, CDR2 SMNVEV (reference sequence). CDR3 amino acids: CASSSQFRGNEQFF. The DNA of the CDR3 is TGTGCCAGCAGTTCCCAGTTCCGAGGGAATGAGCAGTTCTTC.

The chain carries TRBV7-2 and TRBJ2-7; TRBD1 is a possible D gene (5 bases). V was clipped by 5 bases and J by 6 bases, with 17 bases between them. This CDR3 has 14 amino acids. Germline values: CDR1 SGHTA, CDR2 FQGNSA. The CDR3 DNA sequence: TGTGCCAGCAGCCTAGGACAAACTTTCGGCGAGCAGTACTTC. Encoded protein: CASSLGQTFGEQYF.

There are many counts of this clonotype. V and J are TRBV28 and TRBJ1-2, with D tentatively TRBD1 (5 bases). Trimming took off 6 bases at V and 5 bases at J, with 19 bases between the two ends. CDR3 length: 15 residues. The germline gives CDR1 MDHEN, CDR2 SYDVKM. The CDR3 DNA sequence: TGTGCCAGCAGATATTCCGGGACGGATGGGTATGGCTACACCTTC. It yields the protein CASRYSGTDGYGYTF.

There are a few counts of this clonotype. This chain joins TRBV12-3 or TRBV12-4 and TRBJ2-3; D may correspond to TRBD1 or TRBD2 (6 bases each). The CDR3 covers 15 residues. The V end was cut by 6 bases, the J end by 5 bases, with 18 bases between. The CDR3 sequence: CASRPGALSGDTQYF. Written as DNA, the CDR3 is TGTGCCAGCAGACCGGGGGCCCTGTCTGGAGATACGCAGTATTTT.

This chain joins TRBV7-8 and TRBJ2-5, with TRBD2 matching over 11 bases. Germline V CDR1 and CDR2: SGHVS, FQNEAQ. Trimming at V came to 7 bases and at J to 2 bases, leaving 12 bases not matched to a gene. The CDR3 sequence is 17 residues long. The CDR3 bases are TGTGCCAGCAAACCACCTTTAGCGGGAGGGGCGCAAGAGACCCAGTACTTC. It specifies CASKPPLAGGAQETQYF.

This clonotype has ten or more counts. The V call is TRBV27, the J call TRBJ1-5; D possibly corresponds to TRBD1 (5 bases). Deletions cut 8 bases from V and 0 bases from J, with 11 bases between. Looked up from germline, CDR1 is MNHEY and CDR2 is SMNVEV (reference sequence). The CDR3 is 14 amino acids. CDR3 DNA sequence: TGTGCCAGCGGCCGACAGAATAGCAATCAGCCCCAGCATTTT. Amino acids: CASGRQNSNQPQHF.

This clonotype has just a few counts. This rearrangement joins TRBV7-9 to TRBJ2-5, with unresolved D. The CDR3 extends over 14 amino acids. Germline V gene sequence: CDR1 SEHNR, CDR2 FQNEAQ (reference sequence). V lost 5 bases and J lost 3, with 13 bases in between. CDR3 region: CASSPTRGKETQYF. The CDR3 DNA is TGTGCCAGCAGCCCGACGCGAGGTAAAGAGACCCAGTACTTC.

The gene calls are TRBV6-1 and TRBJ2-1, with 9 bases matching TRBD2. CDR1 and CDR2 from the germline V gene are MNHNS and SASEGT. CDR3 size: 15 residues. The V and J ends lost 6 bases and 4 bases, in that order; junction bases with no gene match: 7. CDR3 residues: CASRPSGTNYNEQFF. In DNA form, the CDR3 reads TGTGCCAGCAGACCTAGCGGGACCAATTACAATGAGCAGTTCTTC.

This clonotype appeared many times. The chain is built from TRBV7-9 and TRBJ2-3; TRBD2 is a possible D gene (6 bases). Trimming shortened V by 4 bases and J by 6 bases, and 14 bases separated the two germline ends. Germline V gene data show CDR1 as SEHNR and CDR2 as FQNEAQ (reference sequence). The CDR3 spans 14 residues. CDR3 residues: CASSSPTSSDTQYF. The CDR3 DNA follows: TGTGCCAGCAGCTCGCCGACTAGTTCTGATACGCAGTATTTT. The entire variable domain, with the rest obtained from reference TRBV7-9 and TRBJ2-3, is as follows: DTGVSQNPRHKITKRGQNVTFRCDPISEHNRLYWYRQTLGQGPEFLTYFQNEAQLEKSRLLSDRFSAERPKGSFSTLEIQRTEQGDSAMYLCASSSPTSSDTQYFGPGTRLTVL.

The sample holds many counts of this clonotype. The chain employs TRBV20-1 and TRBJ1-2, with 7 positions matching TRBD1. Losses at the gene ends were 3 bases for V and 4 bases for J; bases not matched to a gene: 8. Germline assignment: CDR1 DFQATT and CDR2 SNEGSKA (reference sequence). The CDR3 length is 14 residues. DNA of the CDR3: TGCAGTGCTAGCGTTGAGGGGGCTAGCTATGGCTACACCTTC. This gives the protein CSASVEGASYGYTF.

The chain carries TRBV5-1 and TRBJ2-7; TRBD1 might be the D (6 bases). Germline V gene data show CDR1 as SGHRS and CDR2 as YFSETQ. V was pared by 0 bases and J by 3 bases, with 13 bases between. This CDR3 comprises 15 residues. This CDR3 is CASSLVQGNNYEQYF. CDR3 nucleotides: TGCGCCAGCAGCTTGGTTCAGGGGAACAACTACGAGCAGTACTTC.

This clonotype was seen at least ten times. The CDR3 here is CSARSEHTSNQPQHF. The DNA of the CDR3 is TGCAGTGCTAGATCGGAACATACTAGCAATCAGCCCCAGCATTTT. This chain links TRBV20-1 with TRBJ1-5; unclear D gene. The CDR3 has 15 residues. CDR1 is DFQATT, CDR2 SNEGSKA, per germline (reference sequence). The germline V and J ends were trimmed by 2 bases and 0 bases, with 11 bases remaining between them.

The chain couples TRBV20-1 to TRBJ2-7; 12 bases align to TRBD1. The CDR3 extends over 15 amino acids. With 6 bases clipped from V and 7 bases from J, the junction kept 13 bases outside the gene matches. Germline V gene lookup returns CDR1 DFQATT and CDR2 SNEGSKA (reference sequence). This CDR3 reads CSATKTGQGAREQYF. In DNA, the CDR3 is TGCAGTGCAACTAAGACGGGACAGGGGGCGCGAGAGCAGTACTTC.

Only a few counts were recorded for this clonotype. This chain links TRBV10-3 with TRBJ2-1, with 14 bases lining up with TRBD2. V was pared by 8 bases and J by 5 bases, with 5 bases of the junction left unmatched. The germline V gene encodes CDR1 ENHRY and CDR2 SYGVKD. The CDR3 consists of 15 residues. The CDR3 region has the DNA TGTGCCATCGGGGGACTAGCGGGAGCGAACAATGAGCAGTTCTTC. Encoded protein: CAIGGLAGANNEQFF.

The V and J genes are TRBV7-3 and TRBJ2-1; D is undetermined. Deletions cut 1 base from V and 9 bases from J, with 10 bases between. Germline CDR1 is SGHTA and CDR2 is FQGTGA. The CDR3 totals 13 residues. The CDR3 loop reads CASSLMSSREQFF. CDR3 coding DNA: TGTGCCAGCAGCTTAATGTCTAGTCGTGAGCAGTTCTTC.

The rearrangement links TRBV5-1 to TRBJ2-2, with 10 positions matching TRBD1. The germline CDR1 and CDR2 sequences are SGHRS and YFSETQ. V dropped 4 bases and J dropped 6; count of bases not matched to a gene: 9. The CDR3 has 16 residues. The CDR3 spells CASSRTGQGVPGELFF. DNA of the CDR3: TGCGCCAGCAGCCGAACCGGACAGGGGGTCCCCGGGGAGCTGTTTTTT.

The V and J genes are TRBV29-1 and TRBJ2-5; 12 positions match TRBD2. Trimming removed 1 base from V and 5 bases from J; junction bases left unmatched: 8. Germline CDR1 is SQVTM and CDR2 is ANQGSEA. This CDR3 has 16 residues. The chain's CDR3 is CSVEGGSSGRAETQYF. The CDR3 bases are TGCAGCGTTGAAGGGGGGTCTAGCGGGAGGGCGGAGACCCAGTACTTC.